The following is a TCR beta chain sequence with its context. The target antigen is unknown. The CDR3 length is 14 residues. CDR1 is SGHTA, CDR2 FQGNSA, per germline. Trimming cost V 3 bases and J 2 bases; bases outside gene matches: 3. These data are taken from a study of T cell responses to AZD1222 COVID-19 vaccine. Whole-study results and caveats: Clonal diversity was possibly underestimated, and the donors were mostly white British, with more females.

Measured with immunoSEQ multiplex PCR; TCRdb has only the in-frame clones, and not every one. The table includes 140,000 to 150,000 clones, 80% to 90% detected once. The J gene is TRBJ1-1, the V gene TRBV7-2, with 7 nucleotides matching TRBD1. This TCR was sampled from an adult in good health. The sequencing used peripheral blood, collected on day 0 of AZD1222 vaccination. The CDR3 region has the DNA TGTGCCAGCAGCTTCGACAGGGTAAACACTGAAGCTTTCTTT. Translating gives CASSFDRVNTEAFF.